This T cell receptor (beta chain) appears in the sequencing data of a study of T cell responses to AZD1222 COVID-19 vaccine. In germline, CDR1 is LNHDA, CDR2 SQIVND (reference sequence). Trimming at V came to 3 bases and at J to 5 bases, leaving 11 bases not matched to a gene. The CDR3 covers 16 residues. Sequencing was performed with immunoSEQ multiplex PCR; in TCRdb, only in-frame clones are kept and a portion is missing. The repertoire holds some 150,000 clones, with roughly nine tenths as singletons. The starting material was peripheral blood, obtained on day 0 of AZD1222 vaccination. The V call is TRBV19, the J call TRBJ2-3; TRBD1 matches 7 bases. This TCR was recovered from an adult in good health. CDR3 amino acids: CASSISSTGLRDTQYF. The CDR3 nucleotides read TGTGCCAGTAGTATTTCCTCGACAGGGCTCAGAGATACGCAGTATTTT.